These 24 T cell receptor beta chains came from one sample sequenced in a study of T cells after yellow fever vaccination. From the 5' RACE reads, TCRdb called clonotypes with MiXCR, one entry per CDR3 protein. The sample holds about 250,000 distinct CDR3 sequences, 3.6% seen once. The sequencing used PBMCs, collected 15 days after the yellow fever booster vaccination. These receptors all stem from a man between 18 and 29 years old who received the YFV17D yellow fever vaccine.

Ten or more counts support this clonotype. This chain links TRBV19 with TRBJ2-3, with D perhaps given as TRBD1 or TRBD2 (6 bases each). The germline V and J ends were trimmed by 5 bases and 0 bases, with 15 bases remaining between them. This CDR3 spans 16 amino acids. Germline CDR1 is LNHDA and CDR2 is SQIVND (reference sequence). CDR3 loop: CASSAPGGYSTDTQYF. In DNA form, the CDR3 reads TGTGCCAGTAGTGCACCCGGGGGCTACAGCACAGATACGCAGTATTTT. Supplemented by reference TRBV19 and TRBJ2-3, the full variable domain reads DGGITQSPKYLFRKEGQNVTLSCEQNLNHDAMYWYRQDPGQGLRLIYYSQIVNDFQKGDIAEGYSVSREKKESFPLTVTSAQKNPTAFYLCASSAPGGYSTDTQYFGPGTRLTVL.

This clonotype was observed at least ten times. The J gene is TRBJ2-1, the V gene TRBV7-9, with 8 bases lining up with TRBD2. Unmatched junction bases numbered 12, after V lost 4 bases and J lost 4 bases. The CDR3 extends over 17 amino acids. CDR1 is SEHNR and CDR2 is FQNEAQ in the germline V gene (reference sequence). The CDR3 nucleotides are TGTGCCAGCAGCTCCCCCCAGGGCGGGGGGCAATACAATGAGCAGTTCTTC. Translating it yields CASSSPQGGGQYNEQFF.

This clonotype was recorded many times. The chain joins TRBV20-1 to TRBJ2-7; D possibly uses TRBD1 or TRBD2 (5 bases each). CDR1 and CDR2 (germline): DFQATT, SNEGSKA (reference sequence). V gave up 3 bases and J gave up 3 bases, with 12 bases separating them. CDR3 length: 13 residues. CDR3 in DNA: TGCAGTGCTAGTTCTCGGGACGGCTACGAGCAGTACGTC. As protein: CSASSRDGYEQYV.

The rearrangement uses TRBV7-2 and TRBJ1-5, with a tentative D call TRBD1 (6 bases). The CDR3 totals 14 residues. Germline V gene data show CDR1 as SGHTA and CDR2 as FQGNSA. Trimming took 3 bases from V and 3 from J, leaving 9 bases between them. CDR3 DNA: TGTGCCAGCAGCTTGGGACAAATCAATCAGCCCCAGCATTTT. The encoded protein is CASSLGQINQPQHF.

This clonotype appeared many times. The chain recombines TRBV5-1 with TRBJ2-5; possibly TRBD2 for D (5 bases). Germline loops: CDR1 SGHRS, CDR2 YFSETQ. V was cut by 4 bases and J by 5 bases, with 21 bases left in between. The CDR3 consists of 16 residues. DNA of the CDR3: TGCGCCAGCAGCGCAATGCTAGGTGGAGGTGAGGAGACCCAGTACTTC. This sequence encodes CASSAMLGGGEETQYF.

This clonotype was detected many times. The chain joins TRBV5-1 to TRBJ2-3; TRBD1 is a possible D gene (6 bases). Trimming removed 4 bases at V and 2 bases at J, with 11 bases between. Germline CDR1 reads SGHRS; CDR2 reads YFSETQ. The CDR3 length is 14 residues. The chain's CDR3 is CASSPTGHTDTQYF. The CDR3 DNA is TGCGCCAGCAGCCCAACAGGGCACACAGATACGCAGTATTTT.

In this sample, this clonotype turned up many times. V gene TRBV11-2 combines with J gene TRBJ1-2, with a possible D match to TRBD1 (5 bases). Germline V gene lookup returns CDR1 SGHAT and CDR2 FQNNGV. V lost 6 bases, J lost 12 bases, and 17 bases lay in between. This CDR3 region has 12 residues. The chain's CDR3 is CASSLDSDVHTF. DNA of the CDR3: TGTGCCAGCAGTCTCGACAGCGATGTTCACACCTTC.

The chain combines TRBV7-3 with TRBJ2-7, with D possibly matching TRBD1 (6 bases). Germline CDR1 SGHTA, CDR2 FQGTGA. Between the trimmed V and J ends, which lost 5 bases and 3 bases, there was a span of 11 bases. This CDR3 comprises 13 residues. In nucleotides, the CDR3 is TGTGCCAGCAGCAGTCAGGGACACTACGAGCAGTACGTC. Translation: CASSSQGHYEQYV.

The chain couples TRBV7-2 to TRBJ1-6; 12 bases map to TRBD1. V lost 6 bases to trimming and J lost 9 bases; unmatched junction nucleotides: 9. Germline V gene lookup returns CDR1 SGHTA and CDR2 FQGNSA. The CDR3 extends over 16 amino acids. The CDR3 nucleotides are TGTGCCAGCAGGGGGATCGGGACAGGGGGCACTTCACCCCTCCACTTT. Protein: CASRGIGTGGTSPLHF.

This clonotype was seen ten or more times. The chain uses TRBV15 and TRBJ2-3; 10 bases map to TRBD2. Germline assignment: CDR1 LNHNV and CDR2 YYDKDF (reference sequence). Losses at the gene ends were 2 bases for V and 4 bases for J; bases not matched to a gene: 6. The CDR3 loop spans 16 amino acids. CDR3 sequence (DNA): TGTGCCACCAGCAGACGTCTAGCGGGGGTTGCAGATACGCAGTATTTT. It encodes CATSRRLAGVADTQYF.

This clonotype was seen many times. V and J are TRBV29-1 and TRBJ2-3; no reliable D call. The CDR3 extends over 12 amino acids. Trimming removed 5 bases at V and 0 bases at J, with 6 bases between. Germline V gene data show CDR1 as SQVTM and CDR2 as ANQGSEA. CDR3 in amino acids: CSVRASTDTQYF. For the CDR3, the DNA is TGCAGCGTTAGGGCGAGCACAGATACGCAGTATTTT.

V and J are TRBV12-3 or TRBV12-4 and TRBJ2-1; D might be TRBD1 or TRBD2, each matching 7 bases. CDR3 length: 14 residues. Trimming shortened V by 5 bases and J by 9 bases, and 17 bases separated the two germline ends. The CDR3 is CASSITGEGSEQFF. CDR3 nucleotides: TGTGCCAGCAGTATTACAGGGGAGGGGAGTGAGCAGTTCTTC.

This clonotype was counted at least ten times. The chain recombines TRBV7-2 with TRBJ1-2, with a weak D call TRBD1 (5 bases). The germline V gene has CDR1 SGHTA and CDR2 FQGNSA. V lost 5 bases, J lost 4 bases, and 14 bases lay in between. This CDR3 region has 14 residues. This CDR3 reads CASSPRAPVYGYTF. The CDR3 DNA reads TGTGCCAGCAGCCCCAGGGCGCCCGTCTATGGCTACACCTTC. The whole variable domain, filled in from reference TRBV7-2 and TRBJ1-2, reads GAGVSQSPSNKVTEKGKDVELRCDPISGHTALYWYRQSLGQGLEFLIYFQGNSAPDKSGLPSDRFSAERTGGSVSTLTIQRTQQEDSAVYLCASSPRAPVYGYTFGSGTRLTVV.

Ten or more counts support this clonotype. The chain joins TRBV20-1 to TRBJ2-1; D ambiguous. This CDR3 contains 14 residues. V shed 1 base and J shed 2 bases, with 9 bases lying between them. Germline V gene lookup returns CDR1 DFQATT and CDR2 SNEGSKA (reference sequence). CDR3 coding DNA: TGCAGTGCTAGAGGACTGGAACCCTACAATGAGCAGTTCTTC. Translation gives CSARGLEPYNEQFF.

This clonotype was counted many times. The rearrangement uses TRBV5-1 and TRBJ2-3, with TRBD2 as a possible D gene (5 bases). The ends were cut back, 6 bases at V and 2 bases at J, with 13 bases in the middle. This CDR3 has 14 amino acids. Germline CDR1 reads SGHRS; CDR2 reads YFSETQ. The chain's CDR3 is CASTPGVPTDTQYF. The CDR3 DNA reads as TGCGCCAGCACCCCCGGGGTCCCCACAGATACGCAGTATTTT.

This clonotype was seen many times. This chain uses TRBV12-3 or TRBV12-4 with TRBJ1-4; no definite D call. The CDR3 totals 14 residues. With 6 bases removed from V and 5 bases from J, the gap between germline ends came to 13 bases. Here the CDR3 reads CASRPDYRNEKLFF. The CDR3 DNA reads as TGTGCCAGCAGGCCGGACTATCGGAATGAAAAACTGTTTTTT.

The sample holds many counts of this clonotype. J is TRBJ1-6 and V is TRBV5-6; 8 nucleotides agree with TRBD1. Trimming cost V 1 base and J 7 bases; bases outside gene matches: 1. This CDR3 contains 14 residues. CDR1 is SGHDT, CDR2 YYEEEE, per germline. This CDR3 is CASSLRQGNSPLHF. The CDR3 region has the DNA TGTGCCAGCAGCTTGAGACAGGGGAATTCACCCCTCCACTTT.

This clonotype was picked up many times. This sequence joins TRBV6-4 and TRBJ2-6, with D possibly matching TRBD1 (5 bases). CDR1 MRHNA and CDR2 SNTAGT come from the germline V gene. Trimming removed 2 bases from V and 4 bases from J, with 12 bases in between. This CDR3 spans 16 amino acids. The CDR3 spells CASSDGAGSGANVLTF. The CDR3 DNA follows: TGTGCCAGCAGTGACGGGGCCGGGTCCGGGGCCAACGTCCTGACTTTC.

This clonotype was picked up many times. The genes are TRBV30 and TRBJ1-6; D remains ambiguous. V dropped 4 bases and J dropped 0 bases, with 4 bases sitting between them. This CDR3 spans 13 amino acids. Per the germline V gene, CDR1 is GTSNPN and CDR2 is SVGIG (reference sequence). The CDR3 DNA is TGTGCCTGGACAAACTCCTATAATTCACCCCTCCACTTT. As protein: CAWTNSYNSPLHF.

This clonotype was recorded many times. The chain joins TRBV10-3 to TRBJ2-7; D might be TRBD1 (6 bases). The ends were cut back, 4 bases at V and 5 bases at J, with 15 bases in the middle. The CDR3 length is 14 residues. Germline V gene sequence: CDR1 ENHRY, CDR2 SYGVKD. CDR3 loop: CAISVGGRGHEQYF. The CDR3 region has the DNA TGTGCCATCAGTGTCGGAGGCAGGGGACACGAGCAGTACTTC.

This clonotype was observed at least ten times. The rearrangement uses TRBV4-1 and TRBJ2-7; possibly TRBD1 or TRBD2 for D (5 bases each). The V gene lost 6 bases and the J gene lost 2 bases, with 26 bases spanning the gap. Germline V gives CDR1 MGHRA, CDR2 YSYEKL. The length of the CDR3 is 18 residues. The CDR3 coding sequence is TGCGCCAGCAGTCTACACTTTCGAGCAGGGAGAGTAACCTACGAGCAGTACGTC. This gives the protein CASSLHFRAGRVTYEQYV.

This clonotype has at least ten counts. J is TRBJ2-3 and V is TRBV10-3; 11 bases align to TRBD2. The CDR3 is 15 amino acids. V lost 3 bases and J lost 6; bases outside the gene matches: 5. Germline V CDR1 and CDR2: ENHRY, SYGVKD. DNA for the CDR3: TGTGCCATCAGTGACTCTAGCGGGGGGATTGATACGCAGTATTTT. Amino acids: CAISDSSGGIDTQYF.

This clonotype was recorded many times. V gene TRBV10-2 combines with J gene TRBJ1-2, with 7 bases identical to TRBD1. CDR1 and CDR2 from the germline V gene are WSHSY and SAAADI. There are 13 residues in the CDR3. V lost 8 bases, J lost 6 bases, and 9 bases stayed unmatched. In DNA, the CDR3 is TGCGCCAGCGGCCGACAGGGAGAGGATGGCTACACCTTC. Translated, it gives CASGRQGEDGYTF.

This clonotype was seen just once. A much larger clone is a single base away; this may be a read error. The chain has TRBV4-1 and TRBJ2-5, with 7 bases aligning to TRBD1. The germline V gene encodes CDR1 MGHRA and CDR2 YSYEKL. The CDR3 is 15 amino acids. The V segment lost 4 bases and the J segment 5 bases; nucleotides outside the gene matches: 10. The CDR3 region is CASSPANRGRETQYF. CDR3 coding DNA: TGCGCCAGCAGCCCCGCGAACAGGGGAAGGGAGACCCAGTACTTC.